This T cell receptor beta chain was identified in a study of cytomegalovirus exposure and HLA in healthy donors. Whole-study results and caveats: In a later analysis, an Asian-associated ancestry cluster reportedly showed fewer N-insertions than the roughly 690-donor mean.

Researchers ran the PCR with 60 Vbeta and 13 Jbeta primers. Some clones are missing from TCRdb's copy, which holds only in-frame ones; the method was immunoSEQ multiplex PCR. The sample consists of 150,000 to 200,000 clones, around three quarters of them appearing once. This CDR3 comprises 15 residues. Germline CDR1 reads KGHSH; CDR2 reads LQKENI. The trim removed 3 bases at V and 2 bases at J, leaving 2 bases unmatched. Turning to this clone: The target antigen is unknown.

Sequencing was performed on PBMCs. The clonotype was recovered from a woman aged 50 to 60 in good health and CMV-seropositive. The rearrangement links TRBV18 to TRBJ2-1; 9 bases are shared with TRBD2. The CDR3 is CASSPSSGTYNEQFF. As DNA, the CDR3 is TGTGCCAGCTCACCTTCTAGCGGGACCTACAATGAGCAGTTCTTC. The variable domain in full, completed from reference TRBV18 and TRBJ2-1, reads NAGVMQNPRHLVRRRGQEARLRCSPMKGHSHVYWYRQLPEEGLKFMVYLQKENIIDESGMPKERFSAEFPKEGPSILRIQQVVRGDSAAYFCASSPSSGTYNEQFFGPGTRLTVL.